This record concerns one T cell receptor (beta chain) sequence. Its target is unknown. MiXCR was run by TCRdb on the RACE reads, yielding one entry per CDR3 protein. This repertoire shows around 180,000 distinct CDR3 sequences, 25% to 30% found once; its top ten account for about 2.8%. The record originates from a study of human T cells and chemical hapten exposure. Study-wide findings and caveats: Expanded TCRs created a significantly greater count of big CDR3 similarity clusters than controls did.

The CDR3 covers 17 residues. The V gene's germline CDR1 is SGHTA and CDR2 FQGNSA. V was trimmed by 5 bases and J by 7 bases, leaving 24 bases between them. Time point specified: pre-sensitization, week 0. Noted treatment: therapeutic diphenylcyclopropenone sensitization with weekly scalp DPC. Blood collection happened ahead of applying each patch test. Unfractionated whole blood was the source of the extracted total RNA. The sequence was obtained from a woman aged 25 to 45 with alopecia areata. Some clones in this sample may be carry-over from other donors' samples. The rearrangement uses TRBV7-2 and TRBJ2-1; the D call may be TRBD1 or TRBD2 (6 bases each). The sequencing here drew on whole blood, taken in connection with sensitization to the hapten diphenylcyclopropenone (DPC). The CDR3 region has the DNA TGTGCCAGCAGCCCAACGCCCCTTGGGTTAGGGGGGAATGAGCAGTTCTTC. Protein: CASSPTPLGLGGNEQFF. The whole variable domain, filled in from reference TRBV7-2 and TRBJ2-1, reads GAGVSQSPSNKVTEKGKDVELRCDPISGHTALYWYRQSLGQGLEFLIYFQGNSAPDKSGLPSDRFSAERTGGSVSTLTIQRTQQEDSAVYLCASSPTPLGLGGNEQFFGPGTRLTVL.